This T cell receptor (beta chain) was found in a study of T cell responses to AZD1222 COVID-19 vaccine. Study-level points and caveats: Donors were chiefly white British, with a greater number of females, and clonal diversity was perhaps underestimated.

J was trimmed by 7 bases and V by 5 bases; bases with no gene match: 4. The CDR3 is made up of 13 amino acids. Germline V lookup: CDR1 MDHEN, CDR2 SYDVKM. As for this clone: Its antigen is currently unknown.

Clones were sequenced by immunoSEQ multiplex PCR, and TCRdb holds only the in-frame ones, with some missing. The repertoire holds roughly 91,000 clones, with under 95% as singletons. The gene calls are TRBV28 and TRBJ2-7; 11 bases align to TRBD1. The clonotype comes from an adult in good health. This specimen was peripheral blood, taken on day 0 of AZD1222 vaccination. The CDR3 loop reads CASSRDRGWEQYF. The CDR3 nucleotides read TGTGCCAGCAGTCGGGACAGGGGGTGGGAGCAGTACTTC.